These T cell receptor beta chains were read from a single sample in a study of blood T cells in healthy people across ages. TCRdb re-analysed the 5' RACE reads in MiXCR, keeping a single row per CDR3 protein. Of approximately 1.5 million distinct CDR3 sequences listed, 42% are singletons. Input material: blood. The receptors stem from a woman aged 18-29 years in good health. CDR3s include the opening cysteine and the closing phenylalanine or tryptophan. The order of the fields is V gene, D gene, J gene, clone size, CDR3 DNA, CDR3 protein. A D gene is named only where the DNA matches it firmly. Clone size is given for some rows only: seen once, a few or many times, or a class if the clone is expanded.

V gene: TRBV6-6; D gene: TRBD1; J gene: TRBJ2-7; clone size: few; CDR3 DNA: TGTGCCAGCAGTCGCCGGGACAGAAACTACTACGAGCAGTACTTC; CDR3 protein: CASSRRDRNYYEQYF
V gene: TRBV5-1; D gene: NA; J gene: TRBJ2-7; clone size: NA; CDR3 DNA: TGCGCCAGCAGCCCCTCTAAGGGAGAAAGCTCCTACGAGCAGTACTTC; CDR3 protein: CASSPSKGESSYEQYF
V gene: TRBV2; D gene: NA; J gene: TRBJ1-1; clone size: NA; CDR3 DNA: TGTGCCAGCAGTGTACTTCAGCCAAACACTGAAGCTTTCTTT; CDR3 protein: CASSVLQPNTEAFF
V gene: TRBV20-1; D gene: NA; J gene: TRBJ2-3; clone size: NA; CDR3 DNA: TGCAGTGCTGTTGACTACACCTCCACAGATACGCAGTATTTT; CDR3 protein: CSAVDYTSTDTQYF
V gene: TRBV6-2/TRBV6-3; D gene: NA; J gene: TRBJ1-1; clone size: NA; CDR3 DNA: TGTGCCAGCAGTTCGTCACCGGGGGCTTTCTTT; CDR3 protein: CASSSSPGAFF
V gene: TRBV7-3; D gene: NA; J gene: TRBJ2-3; clone size: NA; CDR3 DNA: TGTGCCAGCAGCGATCTGGCGCTAGTGCGCCAGTATTTT; CDR3 protein: CASSDLALVRQYF
V gene: TRBV27; D gene: NA; J gene: TRBJ2-3; clone size: NA; CDR3 DNA: TGTGCCAGCAGTTTGCAAGCGATAGGGGCCCGCACAGATACGCAGTATTTT; CDR3 protein: CASSLQAIGARTDTQYF
V gene: TRBV12-3/TRBV12-4; D gene: NA; J gene: TRBJ1-2; clone size: few; CDR3 DNA: TGTGCCAGCAGTTTAAATTGGCTTAACTATGGCTACACCTTC; CDR3 protein: CASSLNWLNYGYTF
V gene: TRBV20-1; D gene: NA; J gene: TRBJ1-2; clone size: few; CDR3 DNA: TGCAGTGCTAGTCTACCGGGACGTTACACCTTC; CDR3 protein: CSASLPGRYTF
V gene: TRBV30; D gene: NA; J gene: TRBJ1-2; clone size: few; CDR3 DNA: TGTGCCTGGACCAATCTCTATGGCTACACCTTC; CDR3 protein: CAWTNLYGYTF
V gene: TRBV27; D gene: TRBD2; J gene: TRBJ2-3; clone size: NA; CDR3 DNA: TGTGCCAGCAGTTTCGCTAGCGGCCTTTTCACAGATACGCAGTATTTT; CDR3 protein: CASSFASGLFTDTQYF
V gene: TRBV5-1; D gene: TRBD1; J gene: TRBJ2-5; clone size: NA; CDR3 DNA: TGCGCCAGCAGCTTTAACCCCGGGACAGGGGCGACTAAAGAGACCCAGTACTTC; CDR3 protein: CASSFNPGTGATKETQYF
V gene: TRBV6-2/TRBV6-3; D gene: TRBD2; J gene: TRBJ2-1; clone size: NA; CDR3 DNA: TGTGCCCCATCGAATAGCGGGGGGGCCTCCAATGAGCAGTTCTTC; CDR3 protein: CAPSNSGGASNEQFF
V gene: TRBV7-8; D gene: TRBD1; J gene: TRBJ1-1; clone size: few; CDR3 DNA: TGTGCCAGCAGCGGACAGGGGGCCGCTGAAGCTTTCTTT; CDR3 protein: CASSGQGAAEAFF
V gene: TRBV29-1; D gene: NA; J gene: TRBJ1-2; clone size: many; CDR3 DNA: TGCAGCGTTGATAGCTGGGAAACGGCCTATGGCTACACCTTC; CDR3 protein: CSVDSWETAYGYTF
V gene: TRBV20-1; D gene: NA; J gene: TRBJ1-1; clone size: NA; CDR3 DNA: TGCAGTGCTAGACCTGGAATGAACACTGAAGCTTTCTTT; CDR3 protein: CSARPGMNTEAFF
V gene: TRBV6-2/TRBV6-3; D gene: TRBD2; J gene: TRBJ2-3; clone size: few; CDR3 DNA: TGTGCCAGCAGTCCGCGCGGGACTAGCGGGGGCGTTACGCAGTATTTT; CDR3 protein: CASSPRGTSGGVTQYF
V gene: TRBV2; D gene: NA; J gene: TRBJ2-5; clone size: NA; CDR3 DNA: TGTGCCAGCAGTGGGTTATTGTTGAGCATTGTCCAAGAGACCCAGTACTTC; CDR3 protein: CASSGLLLSIVQETQYF
V gene: TRBV6-4; D gene: NA; J gene: TRBJ2-5; clone size: NA; CDR3 DNA: TGTGCCAGCAGAGAATATGCGGGGACCCAGTACTTC; CDR3 protein: CASREYAGTQYF
V gene: TRBV2; D gene: TRBD2; J gene: TRBJ2-2; clone size: NA; CDR3 DNA: TGTGCCAGCAGTGGTGGTAGCGGGGGGGCCGGGGAGCTGTTTTTT; CDR3 protein: CASSGGSGGAGELFF
V gene: TRBV6-5; D gene: TRBD2; J gene: TRBJ2-3; clone size: NA; CDR3 DNA: TGTGCCAGCAGTTACTACCGCCTAGCGGGAGACACAGATACGCAGTATTTT; CDR3 protein: CASSYYRLAGDTDTQYF
V gene: TRBV12-3/TRBV12-4; D gene: TRBD2; J gene: TRBJ2-3; clone size: once; CDR3 DNA: TGTGCCAGCAGTCTCACTTCGGCGGGAGGTATACAGTATTTT; CDR3 protein: CASSLTSAGGIQYF